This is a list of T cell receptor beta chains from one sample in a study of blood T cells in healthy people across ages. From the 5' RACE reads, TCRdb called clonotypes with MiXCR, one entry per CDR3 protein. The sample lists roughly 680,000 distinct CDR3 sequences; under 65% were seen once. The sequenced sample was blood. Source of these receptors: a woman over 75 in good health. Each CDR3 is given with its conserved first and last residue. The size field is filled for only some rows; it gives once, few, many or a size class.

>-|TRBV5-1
CASSGGQGAGTSPLHF
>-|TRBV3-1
CASSPSGGLPFF
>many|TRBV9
CASSPVVVNSPLHF
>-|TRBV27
CASSPWAPRDGGYNSPLHF
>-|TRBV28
CASSLLTSGRDEQFF
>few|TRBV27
CASSLRSGGLEQYF
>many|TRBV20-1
CSPSGGVGETQYF
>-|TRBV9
CASSLTPQGTTDTQYF
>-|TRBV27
CASKEGAEGAFF
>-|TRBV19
CASSIVLGLGYEQYF
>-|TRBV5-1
CASSNEPGRYEQYF
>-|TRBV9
CASDPGQLTGELFF
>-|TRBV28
CASNGQGWYEQYF
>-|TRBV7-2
CASSEAGESPHAKNIQYF
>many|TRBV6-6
CASSPGPGVSNQPQHF
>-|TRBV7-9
CANSSTSGRHTDTQYF
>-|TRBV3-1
CASSQDQAGGTDTQYF
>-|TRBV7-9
CASSFEVAGELFF
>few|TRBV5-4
CASSFGTEQYF
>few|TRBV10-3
CAISGGLDQPQHF
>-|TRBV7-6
CASSIQPGRSTNEKLFF
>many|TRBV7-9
CASSPPVNTEAFF
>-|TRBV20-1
CSAKTSGREESTDTQYF
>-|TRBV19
CASSIFDGLRGQPQHF
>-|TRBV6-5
CASSYSTSGTYEQYF
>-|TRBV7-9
CASSLNTVDPQGYTF
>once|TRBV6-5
CARYSSLDSSYNEQFF
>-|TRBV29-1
CSEDREPKNIQYF
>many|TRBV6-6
CASSPGLAASTDTQYF
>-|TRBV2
CASRRDIQETQYF
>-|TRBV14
CASSLDGRQNTEAFF
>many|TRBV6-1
CASSDKVYNEQFF
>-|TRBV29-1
CSVEGRRGTEAFF
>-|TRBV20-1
CSARDRDYEQYF
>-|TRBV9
CASSSGTRGDTQYF
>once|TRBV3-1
CASSQAGQQNTDTQYF
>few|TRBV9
CASSGEATPEQFF
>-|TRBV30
CAWTWDSSGNTIYF
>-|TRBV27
CASSFNPSGTDTQYF
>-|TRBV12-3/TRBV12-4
CASSAPGTKETQYF
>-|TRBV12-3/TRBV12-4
CASSWTGGGNQPQHF
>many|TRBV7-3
CASSLTRAGENEQFF
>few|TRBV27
CASSLFPDRGLGQPQHF
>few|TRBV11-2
CASSTRPGHDNEQYF
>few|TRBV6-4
CASSDSGGHNEQFF
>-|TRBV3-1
CASSPRRQDTQFF
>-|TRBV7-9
CASSLQFGANVLTF
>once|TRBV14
CASSRSRFLYEQYF
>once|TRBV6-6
CASSFPPQVTGSYEQYF
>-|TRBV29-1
CSVQAGDQETQYF
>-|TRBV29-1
CSVLKQGTEAFF
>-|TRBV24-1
CATSETADTGELFF
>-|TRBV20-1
CSAPTSGSVNEQFF
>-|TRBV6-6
CASSRDKGTQYF